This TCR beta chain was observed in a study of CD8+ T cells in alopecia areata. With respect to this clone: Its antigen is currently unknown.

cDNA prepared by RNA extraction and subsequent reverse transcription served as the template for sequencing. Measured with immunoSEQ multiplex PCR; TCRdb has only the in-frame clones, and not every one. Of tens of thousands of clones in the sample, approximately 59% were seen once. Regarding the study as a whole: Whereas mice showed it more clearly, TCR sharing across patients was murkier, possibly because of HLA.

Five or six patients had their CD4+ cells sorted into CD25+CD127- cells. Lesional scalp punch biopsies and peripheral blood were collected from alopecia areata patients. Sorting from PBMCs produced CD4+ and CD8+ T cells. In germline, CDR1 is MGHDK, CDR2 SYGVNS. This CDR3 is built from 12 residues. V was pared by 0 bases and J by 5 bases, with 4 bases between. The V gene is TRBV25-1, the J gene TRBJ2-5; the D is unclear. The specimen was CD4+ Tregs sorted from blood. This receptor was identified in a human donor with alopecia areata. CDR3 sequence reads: CASSEYGETQYF. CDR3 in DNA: TGTGCCAGCAGTGAATATGGGGAGACCCAGTACTTC.